Listed below are T cell receptor beta chains from one sample, sequenced in a study of beta chain features in type 1 diabetes. Profiled with immunoSEQ multiplex PCR; TCRdb holds only in-frame clones, not every one. The sample has over 600,000 clones; around 12% are singletons. Specimen: naive CD4+ T cells from blood. These receptors all come from a man aged 25-45 years with type 1 diabetes. Both conserved end residues are trimmed from each CDR3. Size is omitted from some rows. Given values are once, few, many or a class for expanded clones.

v_call: TRBV29-1
j_call: TRBJ1-3
clone_size: .
cdr3_aa: SVTGLHSGNTIY

v_call: TRBV19
j_call: TRBJ1-5
clone_size: few
cdr3_aa: ASTAGGFSYSNQPQH

v_call: TRBV7-3
j_call: TRBJ1-1
clone_size: few
cdr3_aa: ASSFSQGETEAF

v_call: TRBV29-1
j_call: TRBJ1-4
clone_size: .
cdr3_aa: SVQQGMNEKLF

v_call: TRBV2
j_call: TRBJ1-6
clone_size: .
cdr3_aa: ASEDSHSPLH

v_call: TRBV29-1
j_call: TRBJ1-2
clone_size: .
cdr3_aa: SEDRRFNYGYT

v_call: TRBV9
j_call: TRBJ1-2
clone_size: few
cdr3_aa: ASSVGSTYGYT

v_call: TRBV9
j_call: TRBJ1-2
clone_size: .
cdr3_aa: ASSVQPGISYGYT

v_call: TRBV9
j_call: TRBJ1-5
clone_size: few
cdr3_aa: ASRLGSFNQPQH

v_call: TRBV7-9
j_call: TRBJ2-5
clone_size: few
cdr3_aa: ASSSGGQETQY

v_call: TRBV29-1
j_call: TRBJ2-3
clone_size: few
cdr3_aa: SFGMGRGVADTQY

v_call: TRBV27
j_call: TRBJ1-2
clone_size: .
cdr3_aa: ASSRAVNYGYT

v_call: TRBV7-2
j_call: TRBJ2-7
clone_size: .
cdr3_aa: ASRRTGIYEQY

v_call: TRBV30
j_call: TRBJ2-2
clone_size: .
cdr3_aa: AWRAAHLNTGELF

v_call: TRBV2
j_call: TRBJ2-1
clone_size: few
cdr3_aa: ASSVPSYNEQF

v_call: TRBV5-1
j_call: TRBJ2-3
clone_size: .
cdr3_aa: ASSLSRGTDTQY

v_call: TRBV7-2
j_call: TRBJ1-2
clone_size: .
cdr3_aa: ASSPEVDRVMAGYT